The following is a T cell receptor (beta chain) sequence with its context. The same CDR3 is also encoded by other DNA sequences in this sample. All of the isolated RNA was reverse transcribed, so expressed TCRB transcripts were sequenced. Repertoires were generated with immunoSEQ multiplex PCR, while TCRdb's copy carries only in-frame clones and drops some. In the table there are around 300,000 clones, 7.5% to 9.5% of which are singletons. The ends lost 1 base at V and 6 bases at J; junction bases unmatched: 5. The CDR3 totals 15 residues. The germline gives CDR1 SGHAT, CDR2 FQNNGV. The data are from a study of beta chain features in type 1 diabetes.

V is TRBV11-2 and J is TRBJ1-4; 7 nucleotides match TRBD1. The sequencing sample was made of central memory CD4+ T cells from blood. This receptor was taken from a woman younger than 30 in good health. This CDR3 is CASSLGDRDHEKLFF. The CDR3 region has the DNA TGTGCCAGCAGCTTAGGCGACAGGGATCATGAAAAACTGTTTTTT.